The rows below give T cell receptor beta chains drawn from one sample of a study of patients and donors after allogeneic stem cell transplantation. TCRdb fed the RT-PCR reads into MiXCR, producing one record per CDR3 protein. The profile shows roughly 960,000 distinct CDR3 sequences, more than 15% of them singletons. Sequences were obtained from blood, either unsorted or a sorted T cell fraction (not recorded which). All receptors derive from a human donor who was either an allogeneic HSCT recipient or a stem cell or donor lymphocyte infusion donor (not recorded which). It is not recorded whose cells these are; they may come from a transplant donor. Both conserved end residues are part of each CDR3. A D gene is named only where the DNA matches it firmly. Part of the rows lack a size; the others show once, few, many or a class for expanded clones.

V,size,D,J,CDR3,DNA
TRBV20-1,NA,NA,TRBJ1-6,CSARRTGLHSSPLHF,TGCAGTGCCAGAAGAACAGGACTGCATAGTTCACCCCTCCACTTT
TRBV27,NA,NA,TRBJ2-1,CASSLVGRNEQFF,TGTGCCAGCAGTTTAGTGGGGAGGAATGAGCAGTTCTTC
TRBV2,NA,NA,TRBJ2-2,CASSEGNHGNTGELFF,TGTGCCAGCAGTGAGGGCAACCATGGAAACACCGGGGAGCTGTTTTTT
TRBV7-9,few,NA,TRBJ1-1,CASSLRAGYTEAFF,TGTGCCAGCAGCTTAAGGGCAGGCTATACTGAAGCTTTCTTT
TRBV5-6,NA,NA,TRBJ2-1,CASSSDLSYNEQFF,TGTGCCAGCAGCTCCGATCTCTCCTACAATGAGCAGTTCTTC
TRBV27,few,NA,TRBJ1-2,CASSLTPDRNYGYTF,TGTGCCAGCAGTTTAACGCCCGACCGAAACTATGGCTACACCTTC
TRBV5-4,NA,TRBD1,TRBJ2-7,CADGRQGLDEQYF,TGTGCCGATGGACGACAGGGTCTTGACGAGCAGTACTTC
TRBV9,NA,NA,TRBJ1-4,CASSGGATEKLFF,TGTGCCAGCAGCGGCGGGGCCACCGAAAAACTGTTTTTT
TRBV7-9,few,NA,TRBJ1-6,CASSLSANSPLHF,TGTGCCAGCAGCTTATCGGCTAATTCACCCCTCCACTTT
TRBV27,NA,NA,TRBJ1-1,CASISAVGRGTEAFF,TGTGCCAGCATTTCGGCGGTCGGCCGGGGCACTGAAGCTTTCTTT
TRBV25-1,NA,NA,TRBJ2-5,CASNSRGTQYF,TGTGCCAGCAACAGTAGGGGGACCCAGTACTTC
TRBV12-3/TRBV12-4,few,TRBD1,TRBJ1-3,CASTQGTGTSGNTIYF,TGTGCCAGCACCCAAGGGACAGGGACTTCTGGAAACACCATATATTTT
TRBV6-1,few,TRBD2,TRBJ2-3,CASSSAGRLTDTQYF,TGTGCCAGCAGCTCGGCCGGGAGGTTGACAGATACGCAGTATTTT
TRBV6-5,NA,TRBD1,TRBJ2-5,CASSYTGQQETQYF,TGTGCCAGCAGTTACACGGGACAGCAAGAGACCCAGTACTTC
TRBV5-5,NA,NA,TRBJ2-1,CASSHLGRFEQFF,TGTGCCAGCAGCCATCTTGGGAGATTCGAGCAGTTCTTC
TRBV30,few,NA,TRBJ1-1,CAWSVTGGIGNTEAFF,TGTGCCTGGAGTGTTACGGGGGGCATAGGGAACACTGAAGCTTTCTTT
TRBV30,few,NA,TRBJ1-2,CASNDRFRGYTF,TGTGCCTCAAACGACAGGTTTCGCGGCTACACCTTC
TRBV20-1,many,NA,TRBJ1-1,CSARWRNTEAFF,TGCAGTGCTAGGTGGAGGAACACTGAAGCTTTCTTT
TRBV30,few,TRBD2,TRBJ2-5,CAWMGRGLARETQYF,TGTGCCTGGATGGGGAGGGGACTAGCGAGGGAGACCCAGTACTTC
TRBV5-1,once,NA,TRBJ2-7,CASSLQGPIYEQYF,TGCGCCAGCAGCTTGCAGGGGCCAATATACGAGCAGTACTTC
TRBV7-3,few,NA,TRBJ2-3,CASSSLGGGTDTQYF,TGTGCCAGCAGCTCTCTAGGGGGTGGTACAGATACGCAGTATTTT
TRBV30,NA,NA,TRBJ2-3,CAWMGGRTDTQYF,TGTGCCTGGATGGGAGGACGCACAGATACGCAGTATTTT
TRBV7-9,few,NA,TRBJ1-4,CASSAGTNEKLFF,TGTGCCAGCAGCGCCGGGACGAATGAAAAACTGTTTTTT
TRBV5-1,NA,NA,TRBJ1-3,CASSLYDRASGNTIYF,TGCGCCAGCAGCTTGTACGACAGAGCCTCTGGAAACACCATATATTTT
TRBV5-1,few,NA,TRBJ2-7,CASSLIRGGTYEQYF,TGCGCCAGCAGCTTGATCAGGGGAGGGACCTACGAGCAGTACTTC
TRBV20-1,few,TRBD1,TRBJ1-1,CSANRGAEAFF,TGCAGTGCTAACAGGGGGGCTGAAGCTTTCTTT
TRBV6-5,few,TRBD1,TRBJ1-2,CASSYRTGTYGYTF,TGTGCCAGCAGTTACCGGACAGGAACCTATGGCTACACCTTC
TRBV9,few,NA,TRBJ2-2,CASSVVQGTGELFF,TGTGCCAGCAGCGTAGTACAGGGAACCGGGGAGCTGTTTTTT
TRBV20-1,few,TRBD2,TRBJ2-1,CSARESGRLNEQFF,TGCAGTGCTAGAGAAAGCGGGAGACTTAATGAGCAGTTCTTC
TRBV7-9,few,TRBD2,TRBJ2-7,CASSFSSGLTYEQYF,TGTGCCAGCAGCTTTTCTAGCGGCCTAACCTACGAGCAGTACTTC
TRBV6-1,few,TRBD1,TRBJ2-1,CASSQTGAFGNEQFF,TGTGCCAGCAGTCAGACAGGGGCGTTTGGCAATGAGCAGTTCTTC
TRBV30,few,NA,TRBJ2-1,CAWATGIGREQFF,TGTGCCTGGGCGACGGGGATTGGTAGGGAGCAGTTCTTC
TRBV12-3/TRBV12-4,many,NA,TRBJ1-3,CASRLDVAGNTIYF,TGTGCCAGCAGGCTGGACGTAGCTGGAAACACCATATATTTT
TRBV24-1,few,NA,TRBJ2-3,CATSDAGRSTDTQYF,TGTGCCACCAGTGACGCGGGGAGGAGCACAGATACGCAGTATTTT
TRBV2,few,TRBD1,TRBJ1-1,CASGDRGDAEAFF,TGTGCCAGCGGGGACAGGGGGGACGCTGAAGCTTTCTTT
TRBV7-2,NA,NA,TRBJ2-3,CASTPGGGGAVYTQYF,TGTGCCAGCACCCCAGGGGGCGGGGGGGCCGTCTATACGCAGTATTTT
TRBV4-3,few,NA,TRBJ2-7,CASSQDRERPEQYF,TGCGCCAGCAGCCAAGATCGGGAGCGCCCGGAGCAGTACTTC
TRBV20-1,NA,NA,TRBJ2-5,CSARDPTEETQYF,TGCAGTGCTAGAGACCCGACAGAAGAGACCCAGTACTTC
TRBV27,few,NA,TRBJ2-4,CASADLNLKNIQYF,TGTGCCAGCGCGGATCTTAACCTCAAAAACATTCAGTACTTC
TRBV5-1,NA,TRBD1,TRBJ2-3,CASRHRPGQGRNTQYF,TGCGCCAGCAGGCACCGGCCGGGACAGGGTAGGAATACGCAGTATTTT
TRBV9,few,NA,TRBJ1-4,CASNTGNEKLFF,TGTGCCAGCAATACAGGGAATGAAAAACTGTTTTTT
TRBV12-3/TRBV12-4,NA,NA,TRBJ1-5,CASSFGGARNQPQHF,TGTGCCAGCAGTTTTGGGGGGGCTCGCAATCAGCCCCAGCATTTT
TRBV5-1,few,NA,TRBJ1-1,CASSRIGVETEAFF,TGCGCCAGCAGCCGCATTGGGGTGGAAACTGAAGCTTTCTTT
TRBV5-1,NA,TRBD1,TRBJ2-5,CASSLGTGGEETQYF,TGCGCCAGCAGCTTGGGGACAGGGGGCGAAGAGACCCAGTACTTC
TRBV19,NA,NA,TRBJ2-3,CASSIETYQGTNTQYF,TGTGCCAGTAGTATCGAAACATATCAGGGTACAAATACGCAGTATTTT
TRBV9,few,NA,TRBJ1-1,CASSVGGGGNTEAFF,TGTGCCAGCAGCGTAGGTGGGGGAGGGAACACTGAAGCTTTCTTT